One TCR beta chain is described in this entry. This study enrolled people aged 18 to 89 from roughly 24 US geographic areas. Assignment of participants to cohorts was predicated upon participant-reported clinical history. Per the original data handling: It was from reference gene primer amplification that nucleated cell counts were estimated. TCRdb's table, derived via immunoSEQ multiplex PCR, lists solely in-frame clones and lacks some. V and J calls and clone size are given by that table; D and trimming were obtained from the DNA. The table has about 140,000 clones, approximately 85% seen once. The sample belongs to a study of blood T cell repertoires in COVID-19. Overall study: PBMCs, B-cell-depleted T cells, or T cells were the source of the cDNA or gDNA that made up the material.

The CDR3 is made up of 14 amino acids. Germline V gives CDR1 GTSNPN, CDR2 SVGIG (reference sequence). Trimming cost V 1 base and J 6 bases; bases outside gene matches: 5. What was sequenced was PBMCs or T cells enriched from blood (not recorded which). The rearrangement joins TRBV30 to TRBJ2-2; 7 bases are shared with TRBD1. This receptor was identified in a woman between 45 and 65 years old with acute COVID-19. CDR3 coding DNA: TGTGCCTGGAGTGCGTGGCAGGGGGCCGGGGAGCTGTTTTTT. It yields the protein CAWSAWQGAGELFF.